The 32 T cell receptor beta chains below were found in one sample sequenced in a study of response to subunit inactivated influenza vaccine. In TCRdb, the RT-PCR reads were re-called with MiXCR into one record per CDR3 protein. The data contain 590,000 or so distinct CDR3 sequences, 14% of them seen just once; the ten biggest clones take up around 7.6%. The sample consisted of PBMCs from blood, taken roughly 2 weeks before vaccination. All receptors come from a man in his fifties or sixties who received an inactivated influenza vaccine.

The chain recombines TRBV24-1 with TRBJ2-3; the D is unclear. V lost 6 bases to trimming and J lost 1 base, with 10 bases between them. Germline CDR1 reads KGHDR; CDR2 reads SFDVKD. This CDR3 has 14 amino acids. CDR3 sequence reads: CATSRRLGTDTQYF. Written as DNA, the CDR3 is TGTGCCACCAGTCGGCGGCTTGGCACAGATACGCAGTATTTT.

CDR3 in DNA: TGTGCCAGCAGTTTCATGGGGACTAGCGGCACAGATACGCAGTATTTT. Encoded protein: CASSFMGTSGTDTQYF. The J gene is TRBJ2-3, the V gene TRBV28; 10 bases are a match to TRBD2. CDR3 size: 16 residues. After removal of 3 bases from V and 1 base from J, the junction contained 4 bases not matched to a gene. Germline V CDR1 and CDR2: MDHEN, SYDVKM.

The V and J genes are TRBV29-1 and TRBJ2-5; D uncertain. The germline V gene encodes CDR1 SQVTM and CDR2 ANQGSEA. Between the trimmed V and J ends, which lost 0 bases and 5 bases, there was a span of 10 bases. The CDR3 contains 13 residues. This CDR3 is CSVEDRVSETQYF. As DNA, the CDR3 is TGCAGCGTTGAAGATAGGGTCTCGGAGACCCAGTACTTC.

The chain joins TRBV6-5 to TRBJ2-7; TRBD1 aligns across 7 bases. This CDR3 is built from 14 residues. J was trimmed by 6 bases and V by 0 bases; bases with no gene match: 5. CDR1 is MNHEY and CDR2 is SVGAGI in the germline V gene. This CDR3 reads CASSYSAGGGEQYF. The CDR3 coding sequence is TGTGCCAGCAGTTACTCGGCAGGGGGTGGCGAGCAGTACTTC.

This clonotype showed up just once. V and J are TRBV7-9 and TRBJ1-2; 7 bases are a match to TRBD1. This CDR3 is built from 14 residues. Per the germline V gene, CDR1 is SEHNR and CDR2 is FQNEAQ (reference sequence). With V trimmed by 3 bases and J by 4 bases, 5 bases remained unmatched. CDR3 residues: CASSFPEGAYGYTF. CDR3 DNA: TGTGCCAGCAGCTTTCCTGAGGGGGCCTATGGCTACACCTTC.

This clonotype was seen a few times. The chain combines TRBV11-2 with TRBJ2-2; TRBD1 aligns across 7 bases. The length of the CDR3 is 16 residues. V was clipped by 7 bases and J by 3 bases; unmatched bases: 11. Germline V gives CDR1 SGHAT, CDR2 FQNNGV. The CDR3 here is CASTPQGGFYTGELFF. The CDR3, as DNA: TGTGCCAGCACCCCTCAAGGGGGCTTTTACACCGGGGAGCTGTTTTTT.

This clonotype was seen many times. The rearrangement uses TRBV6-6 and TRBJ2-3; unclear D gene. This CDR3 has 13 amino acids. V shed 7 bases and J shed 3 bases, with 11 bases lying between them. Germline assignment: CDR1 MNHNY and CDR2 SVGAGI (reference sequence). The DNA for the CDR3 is TGTGCCAGCACAACAATCAGTACAGATACGCAGTATTTT. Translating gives CASTTISTDTQYF.

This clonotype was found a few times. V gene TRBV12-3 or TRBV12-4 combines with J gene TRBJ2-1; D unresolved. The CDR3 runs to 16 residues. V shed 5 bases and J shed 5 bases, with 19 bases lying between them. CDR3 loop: CASSASRPRTHNEQFF. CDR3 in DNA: TGTGCCAGCAGTGCCTCCCGCCCGAGGACGCACAATGAGCAGTTCTTC.

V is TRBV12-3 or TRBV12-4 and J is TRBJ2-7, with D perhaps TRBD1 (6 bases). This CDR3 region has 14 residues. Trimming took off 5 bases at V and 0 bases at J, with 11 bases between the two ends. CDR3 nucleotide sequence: TGTGCCAGCAGTCGAAGGGGGTCCTCCTACGAGCAGTACTTC. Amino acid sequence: CASSRRGSSYEQYF.

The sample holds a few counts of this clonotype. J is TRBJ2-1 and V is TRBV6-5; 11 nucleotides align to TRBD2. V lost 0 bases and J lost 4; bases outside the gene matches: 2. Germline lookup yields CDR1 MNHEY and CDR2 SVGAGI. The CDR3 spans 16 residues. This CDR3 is CASSYSGLAVYNEQFF. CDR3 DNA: TGTGCCAGCAGTTACTCGGGACTAGCGGTATACAATGAGCAGTTCTTC.

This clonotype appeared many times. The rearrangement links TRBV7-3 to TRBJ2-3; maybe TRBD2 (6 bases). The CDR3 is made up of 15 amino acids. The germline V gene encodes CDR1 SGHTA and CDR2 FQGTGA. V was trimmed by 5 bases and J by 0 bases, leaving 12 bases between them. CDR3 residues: CASSLLASSTDTQYF. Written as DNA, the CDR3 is TGTGCCAGCAGCCTCCTAGCGTCTAGCACAGATACGCAGTATTTT.

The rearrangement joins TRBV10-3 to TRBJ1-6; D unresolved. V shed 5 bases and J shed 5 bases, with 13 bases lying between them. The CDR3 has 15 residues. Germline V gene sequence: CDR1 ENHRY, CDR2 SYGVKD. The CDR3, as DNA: TGTGCCATCAGTATGGGAGACGGAGATAATTCACCCCTCCACTTT. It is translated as CAISMGDGDNSPLHF.

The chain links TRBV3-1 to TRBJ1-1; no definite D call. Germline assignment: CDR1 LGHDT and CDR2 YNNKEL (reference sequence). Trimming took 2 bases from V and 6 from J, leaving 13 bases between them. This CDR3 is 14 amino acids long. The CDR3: CASSQRAGIPEAFF. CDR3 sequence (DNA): TGTGCCAGCAGCCAAAGGGCCGGGATTCCTGAAGCTTTCTTT.

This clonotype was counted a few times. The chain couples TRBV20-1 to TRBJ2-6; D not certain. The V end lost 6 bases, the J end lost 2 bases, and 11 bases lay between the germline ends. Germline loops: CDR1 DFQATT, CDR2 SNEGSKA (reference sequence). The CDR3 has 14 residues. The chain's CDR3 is CSAPASPGANVLTF. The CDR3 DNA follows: TGCAGTGCCCCCGCAAGTCCTGGGGCCAACGTCCTGACTTTC.

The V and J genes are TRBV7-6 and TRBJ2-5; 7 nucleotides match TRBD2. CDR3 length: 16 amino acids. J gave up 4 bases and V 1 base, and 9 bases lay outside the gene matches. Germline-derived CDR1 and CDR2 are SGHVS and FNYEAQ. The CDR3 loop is CASSLGSGAGRETQYF. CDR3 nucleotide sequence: TGTGCCAGCAGCTTAGGGTCCGGAGCGGGAAGAGAGACCCAGTACTTC. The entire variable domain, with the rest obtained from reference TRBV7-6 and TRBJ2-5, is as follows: GAGVSQSPRYKVTKRGQDVALRCDPISGHVSLYWYRQALGQGPEFLTYFNYEAQQDKSGLPNDRFSAERPEGSISTLTIQRTEQRDSAMYRCASSLGSGAGRETQYFGPGTRLLVL.

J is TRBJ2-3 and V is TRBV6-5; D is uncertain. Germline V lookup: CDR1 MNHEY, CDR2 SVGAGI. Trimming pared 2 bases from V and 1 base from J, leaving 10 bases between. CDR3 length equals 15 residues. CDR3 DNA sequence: TGTGCCAGCAGTTACAAGGGCCTGCGCACAGATACGCAGTATTTT. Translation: CASSYKGLRTDTQYF.

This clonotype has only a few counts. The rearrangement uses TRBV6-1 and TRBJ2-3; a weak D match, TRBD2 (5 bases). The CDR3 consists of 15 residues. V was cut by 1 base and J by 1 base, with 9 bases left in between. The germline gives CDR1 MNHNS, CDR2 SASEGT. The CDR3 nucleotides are TGTGCCAGCAGTGAAGGGGCCGGGGGCACAGATACGCAGTATTTT. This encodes CASSEGAGGTDTQYF.

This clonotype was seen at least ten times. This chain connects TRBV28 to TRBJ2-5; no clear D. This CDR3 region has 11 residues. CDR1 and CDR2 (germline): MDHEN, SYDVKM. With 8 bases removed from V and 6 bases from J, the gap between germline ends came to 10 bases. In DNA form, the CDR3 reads TGTGCCAGCGGGGTAGGACAGACCCAGTACTTC. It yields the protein CASGVGQTQYF.

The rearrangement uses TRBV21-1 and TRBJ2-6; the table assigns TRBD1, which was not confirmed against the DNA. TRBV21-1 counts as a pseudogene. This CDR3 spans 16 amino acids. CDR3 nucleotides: TGTGCCAGCAGCAAAGCTGTCCCCGTCGGGGCCAACGTCCTGACTTTC. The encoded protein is CASSKAVPVGANVLTF.

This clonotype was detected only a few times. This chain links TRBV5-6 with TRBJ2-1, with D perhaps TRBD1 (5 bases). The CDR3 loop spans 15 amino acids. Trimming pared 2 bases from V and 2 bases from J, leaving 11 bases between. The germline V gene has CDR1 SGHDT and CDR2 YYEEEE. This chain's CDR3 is CASSFSQGPYNEQFF. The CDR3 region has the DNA TGTGCCAGCAGCTTTTCCCAGGGTCCCTACAATGAGCAGTTCTTC.

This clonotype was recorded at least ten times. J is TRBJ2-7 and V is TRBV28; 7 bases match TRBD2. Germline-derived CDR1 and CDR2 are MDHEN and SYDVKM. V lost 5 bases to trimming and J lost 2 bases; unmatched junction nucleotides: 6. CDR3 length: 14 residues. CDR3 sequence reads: CASSPGEGTYEQYF. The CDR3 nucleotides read TGTGCCAGCAGTCCTGGGGAGGGAACCTACGAGCAGTACTTC.

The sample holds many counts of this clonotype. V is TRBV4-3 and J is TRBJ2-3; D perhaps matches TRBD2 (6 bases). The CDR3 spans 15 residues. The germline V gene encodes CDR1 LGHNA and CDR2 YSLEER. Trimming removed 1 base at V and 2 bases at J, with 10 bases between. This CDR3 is CASSQGQRATDTQYF. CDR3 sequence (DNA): TGCGCCAGCAGCCAAGGCCAGCGGGCCACAGATACGCAGTATTTT.

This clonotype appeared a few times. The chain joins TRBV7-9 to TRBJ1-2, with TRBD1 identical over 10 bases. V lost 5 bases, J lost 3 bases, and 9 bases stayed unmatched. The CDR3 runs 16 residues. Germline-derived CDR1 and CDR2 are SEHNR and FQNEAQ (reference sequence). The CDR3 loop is CASSTGRTGGHYGYTF. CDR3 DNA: TGTGCCAGCAGCACAGGGAGGACAGGGGGTCACTATGGCTACACCTTC.

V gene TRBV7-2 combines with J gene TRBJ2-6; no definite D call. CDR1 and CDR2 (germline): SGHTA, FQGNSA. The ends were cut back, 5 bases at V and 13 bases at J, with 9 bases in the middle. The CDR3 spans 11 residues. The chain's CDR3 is CASSLLGVLTF. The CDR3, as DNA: TGTGCCAGCAGCCTTTTAGGTGTCCTGACTTTC.

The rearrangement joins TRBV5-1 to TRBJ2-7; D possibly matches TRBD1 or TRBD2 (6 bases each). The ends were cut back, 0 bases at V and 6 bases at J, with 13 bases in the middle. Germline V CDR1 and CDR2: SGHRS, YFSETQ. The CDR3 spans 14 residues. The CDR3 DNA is TGCGCCAGCAGCTTGGACGGGAGAGGGGGCGAGCAGTACTTC. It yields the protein CASSLDGRGGEQYF. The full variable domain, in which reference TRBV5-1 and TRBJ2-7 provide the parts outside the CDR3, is KAGVTQTPRYLIKTRGQQVTLSCSPISGHRSVSWYQQTPGQGLQFLFEYFSETQRNKGNFPGRFSGRQFSNSRSEMNVSTLELGDSALYLCASSLDGRGGEQYFGPGTRLTVT.

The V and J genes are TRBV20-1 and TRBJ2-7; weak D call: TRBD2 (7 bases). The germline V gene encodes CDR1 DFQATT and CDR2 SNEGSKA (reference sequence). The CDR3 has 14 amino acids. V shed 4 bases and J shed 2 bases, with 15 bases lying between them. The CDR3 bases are TGCAGTGCTATCGTCGGGGGGCGGGCCTACGAGCAGTACTTC. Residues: CSAIVGGRAYEQYF.

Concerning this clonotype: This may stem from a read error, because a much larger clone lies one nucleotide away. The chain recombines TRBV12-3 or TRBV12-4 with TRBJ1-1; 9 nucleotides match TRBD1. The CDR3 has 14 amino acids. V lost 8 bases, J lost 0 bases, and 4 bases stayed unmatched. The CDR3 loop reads CASGTGNMNTEAFF. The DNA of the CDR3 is TGTGCCAGCGGGACAGGGAACATGAACACTGAAGCTTTCTTT.

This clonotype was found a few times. The CDR3 loop is CASSLAHGSYNEQFF. CDR3 nucleotide sequence: TGTGCCAGCAGCTTAGCGCATGGCTCCTACAATGAGCAGTTCTTC. This chain links TRBV7-2 with TRBJ2-1; D not resolved. CDR1 is SGHTA, CDR2 FQGNSA, per germline. The CDR3 loop spans 15 amino acids. The V end lost 0 bases, the J end lost 0 bases, and 6 bases lay between the germline ends. The variable domain in full, with the rest retrieved from reference TRBV7-2 and TRBJ2-1, is GAGVSQSPSNKVTEKGKDVELRCDPISGHTALYWYRQSLGQGLEFLIYFQGNSAPDKSGLPSDRFSAERTGGSVSTLTIQRTQQEDSAVYLCASSLAHGSYNEQFFGPGTRLTVL.

The CDR3 DNA reads TGTGCCAGCAGTATCTCCACGAACACTGAAGCTTTCTTT. Translating it yields CASSISTNTEAFF. The chain joins TRBV7-9 to TRBJ1-1; D gene uncertain. Trimming removed 6 bases from V and 1 base from J, with 9 bases in between. CDR1 is SEHNR and CDR2 is FQNEAQ in the germline V gene (reference sequence). The CDR3 runs 13 residues.

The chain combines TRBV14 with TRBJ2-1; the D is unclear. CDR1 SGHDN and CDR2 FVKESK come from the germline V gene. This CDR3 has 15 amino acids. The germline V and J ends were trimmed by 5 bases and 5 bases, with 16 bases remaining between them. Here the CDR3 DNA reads TGTGCCAGCAGCTTCTTGGCGCGAAACCACAATGAGCAGTTCTTC. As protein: CASSFLARNHNEQFF.

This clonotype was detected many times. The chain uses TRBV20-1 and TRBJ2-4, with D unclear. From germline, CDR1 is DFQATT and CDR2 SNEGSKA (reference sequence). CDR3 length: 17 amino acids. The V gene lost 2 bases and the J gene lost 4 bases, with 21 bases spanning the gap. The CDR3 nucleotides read TGCAGTGCTAGATCAGGACGTCCAATCCTAAATAAAAACATTCAGTACTTC. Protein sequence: CSARSGRPILNKNIQYF.

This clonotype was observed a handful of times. Here the CDR3 DNA reads TGTGCCACCAGTGGTGGACAGGAGCAGTTCTTC. Encoded protein: CATSGGQEQFF. V is TRBV24-1 and J is TRBJ2-1; a weak D match, TRBD1 (6 bases). The CDR3 loop spans 11 amino acids. Germline CDR1 is KGHDR and CDR2 is SFDVKD. V lost 5 bases, J lost 10 bases, and 8 bases lay in between.